One and the same sample provided the 5 T cell receptor beta chains below, sequenced in a study of blood T cell repertoires in COVID-19 (dated by TCRdb to about 2020). The protocol used for the library was the immunoSEQ multiplex PCR assay. In its TCRdb copy, this immuneACCESS table keeps in-frame sequences only and misses some clones. Where compared with another copy, unresolved V genes explain less than half of these, and the others have no known cause. Across this sample there are 160,000 or so clones, with more than 65% seen only once. About a sixth of the sample is in the top ten clones. The sequencing sample was made of PBMCs or T cells enriched from blood (not recorded which). These receptors all stem from a man aged 60 to 69 who had recovered from COVID-19.

The chain combines TRBV3-1 (or the pseudogene TRBV3-2) with TRBJ1-6; TRBD1 agrees at 7 bases. The CDR3 covers 15 residues. The ends lost 3 bases at V and 6 bases at J; junction bases unmatched: 5. Germline assignment: CDR1 LGHDT and CDR2 YNNKEL (reference sequence). In DNA form, the CDR3 reads TGTGCCAGCAGCCAGGGACAGTATGGTAATTCACCCCTCCACTTT. It translates to CASSQGQYGNSPLHF.

The chain carries TRBV20-1 and TRBJ2-7, with D perhaps TRBD2 (6 bases). Germline loops: CDR1 DFQATT, CDR2 SNEGSKA (reference sequence). The length of the CDR3 is 11 residues. Trimming took off 5 bases at V and 3 bases at J, with 8 bases between the two ends. The CDR3 nucleotides are TGCAGTGCTCCGGGGGACTACGAGCAGTACTTC. As protein: CSAPGDYEQYF.

The rearrangement joins TRBV14 to TRBJ2-2, with 9 bases lining up with TRBD2. The V gene end was trimmed by 4 bases and the J gene end by 0 bases; junction bases not matched to a gene: 3. CDR3 length equals 16 residues. Germline V gene data show CDR1 as SGHDN and CDR2 as FVKESK. Written as DNA, the CDR3 is TGTGCCAGCAGCCTGCTAGCGGGAACGAACACCGGGGAGCTGTTTTTT. Protein sequence: CASSLLAGTNTGELFF.

The chain carries TRBV29-1 and TRBJ2-2; a possible D gene is TRBD1 (6 bases). CDR1 is SQVTM and CDR2 is ANQGSEA in the germline V gene. CDR3 length: 15 amino acids. V was cut by 7 bases and J by 6 bases, with 21 bases left in between. The CDR3 nucleotides are TGCAGCGCCGCACCCTCGGGACACCTAGCCGGGGAGCTGTTTTTT. Amino acid sequence: CSAAPSGHLAGELFF.

The rearrangement joins TRBV20-1 to TRBJ1-5, with 7 bases that match TRBD1. The V gene's germline CDR1 is DFQATT and CDR2 SNEGSKA (reference sequence). J lost 16 bases, V lost 4 bases, and 10 bases had no gene match. This CDR3 region has 11 residues. The CDR3 DNA sequence: TGCAGTGCTATTCACGAGACAGGGCCACATTTT. This codes for CSAIHETGPHF.